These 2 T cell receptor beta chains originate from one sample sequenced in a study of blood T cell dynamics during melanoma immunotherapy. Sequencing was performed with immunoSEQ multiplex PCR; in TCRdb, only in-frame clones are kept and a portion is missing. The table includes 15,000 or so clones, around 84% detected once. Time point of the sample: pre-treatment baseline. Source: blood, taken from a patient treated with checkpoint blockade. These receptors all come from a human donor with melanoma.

CDR3 region: CASTWIPNTGELFF. The CDR3 region has the DNA TGTGCCAGCACCTGGATTCCGAACACCGGGGAGCTGTTTTTT. The chain links TRBV2 to TRBJ2-2; no definite D call. Germline CDR1 is SNHLY and CDR2 is FYNNEI. This CDR3 is 14 amino acids long. V lost 7 bases to trimming and J lost 0 bases, with 9 bases between them.

Here the CDR3 reads CASSPAAGTGLAKNIQYF. The CDR3 DNA reads as TGTGCCAGTAGCCCGGCGGCAGGGACGGGGCTAGCCAAAAACATTCAGTACTTC. The rearrangement uses TRBV19 and TRBJ2-4; possibly TRBD1 or TRBD2 for D (5 bases each). Looked up from germline, CDR1 is LNHDA and CDR2 is SQIVND (reference sequence). V shed 6 bases and J shed 0 bases, with 21 bases lying between them. The CDR3 consists of 18 residues.